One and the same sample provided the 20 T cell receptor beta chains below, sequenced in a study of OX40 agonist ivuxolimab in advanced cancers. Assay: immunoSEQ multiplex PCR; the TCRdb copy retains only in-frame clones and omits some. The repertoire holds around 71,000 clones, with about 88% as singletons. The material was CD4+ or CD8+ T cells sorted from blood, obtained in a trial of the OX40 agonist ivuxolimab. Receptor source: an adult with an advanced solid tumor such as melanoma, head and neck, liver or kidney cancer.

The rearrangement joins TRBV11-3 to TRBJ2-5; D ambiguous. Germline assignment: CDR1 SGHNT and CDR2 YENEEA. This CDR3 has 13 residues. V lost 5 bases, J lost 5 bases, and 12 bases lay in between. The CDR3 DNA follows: TGTGCCAGCAGCACCCTAGTTTCGGAGACCCAGTACTTC. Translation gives CASSTLVSETQYF.

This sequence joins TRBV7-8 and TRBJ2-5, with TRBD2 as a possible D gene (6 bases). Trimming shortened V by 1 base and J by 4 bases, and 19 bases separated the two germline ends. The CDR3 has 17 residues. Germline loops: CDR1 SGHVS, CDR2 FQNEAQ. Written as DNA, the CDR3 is TGTGCCAGCAGCTTAGTTTCTGCGGGGCTCAACCCAGAGACCCAGTACTTC. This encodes CASSLVSAGLNPETQYF.

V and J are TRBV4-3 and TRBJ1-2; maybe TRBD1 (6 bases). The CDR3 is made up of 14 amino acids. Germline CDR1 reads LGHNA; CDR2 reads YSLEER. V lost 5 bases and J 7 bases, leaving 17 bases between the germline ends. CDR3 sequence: CASSSQQGNRGYTF. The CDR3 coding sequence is TGCGCCAGCAGCTCGCAACAGGGTAATCGTGGCTACACCTTC.

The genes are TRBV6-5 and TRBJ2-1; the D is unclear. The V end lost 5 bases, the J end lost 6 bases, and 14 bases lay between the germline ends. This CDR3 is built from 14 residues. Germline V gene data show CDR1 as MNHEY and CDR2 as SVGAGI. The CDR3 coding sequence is TGTGCCAGCAGTCTATTGGGCCCAGGCAATGAGCAGTTCTTC. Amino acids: CASSLLGPGNEQFF.

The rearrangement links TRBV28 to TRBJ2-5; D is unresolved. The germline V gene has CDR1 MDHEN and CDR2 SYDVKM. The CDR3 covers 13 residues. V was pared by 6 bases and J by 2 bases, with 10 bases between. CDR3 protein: CASSPRVQETQYF. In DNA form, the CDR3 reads TGTGCCAGCAGCCCGAGAGTTCAAGAGACCCAGTACTTC.

The CDR3 nucleotides read TGCGCCAGCAGCTTGGTCCCGGGAGTATCCAATGAGCAGTTCTTC. Encoded protein: CASSLVPGVSNEQFF. The rearrangement links TRBV5-1 to TRBJ2-1; D is possibly TRBD2 (6 bases). CDR3 length: 15 residues. The germline V gene has CDR1 SGHRS and CDR2 YFSETQ. Trimming stripped 0 bases from V and 6 bases from J, with 13 bases between.

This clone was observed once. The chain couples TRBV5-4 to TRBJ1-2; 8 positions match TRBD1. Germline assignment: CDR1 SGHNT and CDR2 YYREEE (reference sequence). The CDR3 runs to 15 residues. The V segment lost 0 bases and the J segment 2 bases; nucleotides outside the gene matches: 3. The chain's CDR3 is CASSLVQGANYGYTF. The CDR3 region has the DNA TGTGCCAGCAGCTTGGTGCAGGGGGCGAACTATGGCTACACCTTC.

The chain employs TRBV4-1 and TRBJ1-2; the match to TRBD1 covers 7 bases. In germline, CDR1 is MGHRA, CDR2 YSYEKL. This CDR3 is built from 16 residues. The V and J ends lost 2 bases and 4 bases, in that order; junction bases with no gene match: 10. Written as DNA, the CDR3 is TGCGCCAGCAGCCAACCAACACAGGGGTTGAGCTATGGCTACACCTTC. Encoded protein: CASSQPTQGLSYGYTF.

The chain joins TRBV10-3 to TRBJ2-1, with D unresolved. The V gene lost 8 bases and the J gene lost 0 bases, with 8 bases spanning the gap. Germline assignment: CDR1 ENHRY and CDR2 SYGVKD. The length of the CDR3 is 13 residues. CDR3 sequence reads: CAIGSVSYNEQFF. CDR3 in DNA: TGTGCCATCGGAAGCGTCTCCTACAATGAGCAGTTCTTC.

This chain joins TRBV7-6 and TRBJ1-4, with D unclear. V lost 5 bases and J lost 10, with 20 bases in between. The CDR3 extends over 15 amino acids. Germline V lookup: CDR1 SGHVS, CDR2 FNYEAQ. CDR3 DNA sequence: TGTGCCAGCAGCGATCGACGGCCCCATGGCGGAAAACTGTTTTTT. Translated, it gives CASSDRRPHGGKLFF.

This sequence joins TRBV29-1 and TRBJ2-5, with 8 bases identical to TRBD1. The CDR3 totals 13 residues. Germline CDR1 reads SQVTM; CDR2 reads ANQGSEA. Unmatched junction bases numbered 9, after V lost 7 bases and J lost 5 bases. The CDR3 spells CSASDRVGETQYF. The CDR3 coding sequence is TGCAGCGCCTCGGACAGGGTGGGGGAGACCCAGTACTTC.

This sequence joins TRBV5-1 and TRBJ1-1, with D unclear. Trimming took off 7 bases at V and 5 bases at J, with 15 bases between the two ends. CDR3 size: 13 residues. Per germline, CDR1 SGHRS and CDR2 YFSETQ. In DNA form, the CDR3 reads TGCGCCAGCGCGAAAGAGTTGAGAACTGAAGCTTTCTTT. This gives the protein CASAKELRTEAFF.

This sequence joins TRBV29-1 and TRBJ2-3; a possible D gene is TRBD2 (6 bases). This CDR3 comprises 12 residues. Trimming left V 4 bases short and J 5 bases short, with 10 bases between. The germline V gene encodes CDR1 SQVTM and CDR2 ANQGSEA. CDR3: CSVVQAGDTQYF. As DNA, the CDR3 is TGCAGCGTTGTTCAAGCGGGAGATACGCAGTATTTT.

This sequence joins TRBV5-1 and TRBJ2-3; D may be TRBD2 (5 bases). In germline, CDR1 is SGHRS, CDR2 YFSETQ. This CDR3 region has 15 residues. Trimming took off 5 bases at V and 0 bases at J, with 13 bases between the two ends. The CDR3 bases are TGCGCCAGCAGACTGAGCGGTACTAGCACAGATACGCAGTATTTT. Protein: CASRLSGTSTDTQYF.

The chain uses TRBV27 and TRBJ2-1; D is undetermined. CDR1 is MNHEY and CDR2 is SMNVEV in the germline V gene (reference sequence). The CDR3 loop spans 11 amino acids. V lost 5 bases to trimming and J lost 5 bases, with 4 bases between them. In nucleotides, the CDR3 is TGTGCCAGCAGTCTCGACAATGAGCAGTTCTTC. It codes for CASSLDNEQFF.

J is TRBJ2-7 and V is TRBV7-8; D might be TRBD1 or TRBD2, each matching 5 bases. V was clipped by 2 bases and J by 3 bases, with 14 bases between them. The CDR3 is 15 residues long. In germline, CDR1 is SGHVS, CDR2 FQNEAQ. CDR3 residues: CASSLSGPTVYEQYF. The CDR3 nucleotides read TGTGCCAGCAGCTTAAGCGGTCCGACAGTCTACGAGCAGTACTTC.

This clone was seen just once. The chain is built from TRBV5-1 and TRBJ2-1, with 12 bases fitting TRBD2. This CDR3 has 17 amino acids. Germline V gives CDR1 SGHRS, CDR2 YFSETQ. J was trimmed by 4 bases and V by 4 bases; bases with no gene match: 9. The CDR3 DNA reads TGCGCCAGCAGCACTCGACTAGCGGGAGTCGGGTACAATGAGCAGTTCTTC. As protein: CASSTRLAGVGYNEQFF.

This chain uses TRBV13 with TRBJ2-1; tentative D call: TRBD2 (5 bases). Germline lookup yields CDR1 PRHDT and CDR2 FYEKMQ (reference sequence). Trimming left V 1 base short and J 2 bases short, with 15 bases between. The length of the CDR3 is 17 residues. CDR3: CASSLAAGRDAYNEQFF. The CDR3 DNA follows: TGTGCCAGCAGCTTAGCCGCGGGTCGAGACGCCTACAATGAGCAGTTCTTC.

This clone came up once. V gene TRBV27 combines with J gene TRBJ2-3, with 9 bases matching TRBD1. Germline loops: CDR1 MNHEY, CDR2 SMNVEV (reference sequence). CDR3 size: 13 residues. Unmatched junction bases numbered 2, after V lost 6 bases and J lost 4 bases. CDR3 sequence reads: CASRGQGSDTQYF. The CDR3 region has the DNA TGTGCCAGCAGGGGACAGGGTTCAGATACGCAGTATTTT.

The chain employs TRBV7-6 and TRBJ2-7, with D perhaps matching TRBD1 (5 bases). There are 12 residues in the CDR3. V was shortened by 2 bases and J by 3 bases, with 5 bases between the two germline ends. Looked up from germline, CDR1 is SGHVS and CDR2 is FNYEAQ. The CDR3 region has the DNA TGTGCCAGCAGCTTACAGGGCTACGAGCAGTACTTC. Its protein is CASSLQGYEQYF.